This T cell receptor (beta chain) originates from a study of response to subunit inactivated influenza vaccine. Study outcomes and limitations: Authors suggested seasonal influenza vaccinations each recruit few new T cells.

From germline, CDR1 is SGHNT and CDR2 YENEEA. The germline V and J ends were trimmed by 3 bases and 3 bases, with 11 bases remaining between them. The CDR3 is 14 amino acids. Concerning this clonotype: What it binds is unknown.

TCRdb re-derived calls from the RT-PCR reads in MiXCR, one entry per CDR3 protein. The table lists about 650,000 distinct CDR3 sequences, around 15% of them singletons. The J gene is TRBJ1-1, the V gene TRBV11-3; perhaps TRBD1 as D (5 bases). Sequenced here: PBMCs from blood, sampled 14 days before vaccination. The receptor was derived from a man in his fifties or sixties who received an inactivated influenza vaccine. The chain's CDR3 is CASSLRGEDTEAFF. The CDR3 DNA follows: TGTGCCAGCAGCTTGAGAGGGGAGGACACTGAAGCTTTCTTT.